The source of this TCR beta chain is a study of T-cell reconstitution after alpha-beta-depleted transplantation in children. Construction of the TCRbeta library involved unique molecular identifiers. In TCRdb, the PCR reads were re-called with MiXCR into one record per CDR3 protein. This sample has some 490,000 distinct CDR3 sequences, with about 12% found just once. The origin of this receptor is a human donor who donated a stem cell graft to a child with combined immunodeficiency. The sample consisted of PBMCs from the stem cell graft donor, taken from the stem cell graft.

DNA of the CDR3: TGTGCCAGCAGCTTAACGTGGGAAAACACTGAAGCTTTCTTT. Protein product: CASSLTWENTEAFF. The chain couples TRBV7-2 to TRBJ1-1, with unresolved D. CDR1 SGHTA and CDR2 FQGNSA come from the germline V gene. This CDR3 has 14 residues. Trimming shortened V by 2 bases and J by 2 bases, and 9 bases separated the two germline ends.